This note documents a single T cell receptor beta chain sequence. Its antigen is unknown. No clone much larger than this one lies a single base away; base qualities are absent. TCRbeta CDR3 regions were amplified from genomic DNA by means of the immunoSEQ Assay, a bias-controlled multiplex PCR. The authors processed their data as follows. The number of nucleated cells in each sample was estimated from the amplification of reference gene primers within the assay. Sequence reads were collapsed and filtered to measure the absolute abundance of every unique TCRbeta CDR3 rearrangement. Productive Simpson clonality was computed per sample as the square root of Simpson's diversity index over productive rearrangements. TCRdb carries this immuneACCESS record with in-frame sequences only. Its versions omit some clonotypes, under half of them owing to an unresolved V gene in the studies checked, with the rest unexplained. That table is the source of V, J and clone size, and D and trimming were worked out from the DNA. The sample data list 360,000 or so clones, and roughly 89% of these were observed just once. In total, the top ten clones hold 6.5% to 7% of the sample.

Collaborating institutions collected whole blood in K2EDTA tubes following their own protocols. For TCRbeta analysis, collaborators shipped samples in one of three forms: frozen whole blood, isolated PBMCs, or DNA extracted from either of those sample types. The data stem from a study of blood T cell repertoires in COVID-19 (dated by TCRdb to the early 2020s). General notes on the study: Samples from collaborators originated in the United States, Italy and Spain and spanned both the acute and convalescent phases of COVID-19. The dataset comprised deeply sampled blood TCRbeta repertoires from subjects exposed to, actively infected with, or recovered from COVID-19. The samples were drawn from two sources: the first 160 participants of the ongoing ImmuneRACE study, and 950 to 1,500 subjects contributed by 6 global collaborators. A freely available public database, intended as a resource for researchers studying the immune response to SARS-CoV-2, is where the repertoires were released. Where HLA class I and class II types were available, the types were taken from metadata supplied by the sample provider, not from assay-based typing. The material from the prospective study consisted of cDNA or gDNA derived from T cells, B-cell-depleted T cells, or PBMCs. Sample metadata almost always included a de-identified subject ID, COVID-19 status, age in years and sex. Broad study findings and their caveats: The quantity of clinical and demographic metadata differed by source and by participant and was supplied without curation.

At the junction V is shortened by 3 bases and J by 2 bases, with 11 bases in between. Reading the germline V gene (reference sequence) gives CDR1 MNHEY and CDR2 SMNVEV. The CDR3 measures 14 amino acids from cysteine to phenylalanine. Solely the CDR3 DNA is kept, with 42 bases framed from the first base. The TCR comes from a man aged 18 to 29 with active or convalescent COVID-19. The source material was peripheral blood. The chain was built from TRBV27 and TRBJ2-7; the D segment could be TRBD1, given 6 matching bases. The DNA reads TGTGCCAGCAGTTTTCGAGGGACAACCTACGAGCAGTACTTC. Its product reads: CASSFRGTTYEQYF.